These T cell receptor beta chains were read from a single sample in a study of blood T cell repertoires in COVID-19. Method: immunoSEQ multiplex PCR; TCRdb's copy keeps in-frame clones and lacks some. The sample shows around 390,000 clones, about 86% of them seen only once. The sequenced sample was PBMCs or T cells enriched from blood (not recorded which). The receptors stem from a woman between 50 and 59 years old who had recovered from COVID-19. The CDR3 runs from the conserved cysteine through the conserved F or W. Each record gives: J gene, clone size, D gene, V gene, CDR3 DNA, CDR3 protein. D genes are given only for firm matches. Not every row has a clone size; where given, it reads once, few, many or a size class.

TRBJ1-6	-	-	TRBV5-1	TGCGCCAGCAGCTTGGAGAGCTCCTATAATTCACCCCTCCACTTT	CASSLESSYNSPLHF
TRBJ2-6	-	TRBD2	TRBV7-2	TGTGCCAGCAGGCGCATCGGACTAGCGGGATACTCTGGGGCCAACGTCCTGACTTTC	CASRRIGLAGYSGANVLTF
TRBJ1-2	once	TRBD1	TRBV4-1	TGCGCCAGCAGCCAAGGAAGCGGACAGGTACCGAGCTATGGCTACACCTTC	CASSQGSGQVPSYGYTF
TRBJ1-2	-	-	TRBV19	TGTGCCAGTGCCGGGCACCCTACCGGAGGAGGCTATGGCTACACCTTC	CASAGHPTGGGYGYTF
TRBJ2-5	-	TRBD2	TRBV7-2	TGTGCCAGCAGCTTAGCGGAATCTAGCGGGGGCTATGAGACCCAGTACTTC	CASSLAESSGGYETQYF
TRBJ2-1	-	-	TRBV28	TGTGCCAGCACGGGACTCAACAATGAGCAGTTCTTC	CASTGLNNEQFF
TRBJ1-4	-	-	TRBV28	TGTGCCAGCAGTTTATTCACTAGGGGGAGGGAGGAAAAACTGTTTTTT	CASSLFTRGREEKLFF
TRBJ1-2	-	-	TRBV28	TGTGCCAGCAGTCCCTCCGATCTTTCCGGGACACTAAGTGCGCGCTATGGCTACACCTTC	CASSPSDLSGTLSARYGYTF
TRBJ2-7	-	TRBD1	TRBV19	TGTGCCAGTACCTCGGGACAGGGACCCTACGAGCAGTACTTC	CASTSGQGPYEQYF
TRBJ1-2	once	TRBD1	TRBV4-2	TGTGCCAGCAGACTGACAGGGGGCGACACGGATGGCTACACCTTC	CASRLTGGDTDGYTF
TRBJ2-7	-	TRBD1	TRBV30	TGTGCCTGGGGTCACAGGGGGCGAGCCTACGAGCAGTACTTC	CAWGHRGRAYEQYF
TRBJ2-3	-	TRBD1	TRBV2	TGTGCCAGCAGCCCCGAACTGACAGGGTCAGATACGCAGTATTTT	CASSPELTGSDTQYF
TRBJ1-6	-	-	TRBV30	TGTGCCTGGAAAGTTTCAGGGACTCATAATTCACCCCTCCACTTT	CAWKVSGTHNSPLHF
TRBJ1-5	-	-	TRBV30	TGTGCCTGGAGCAGGGACGGGAGAAATCAGCCCCAGCATTTT	CAWSRDGRNQPQHF
TRBJ2-1	-	-	TRBV28	TGTGCCAGCACCCCCAGCGGAGCAAGCTACAATGAGCAGTTCTTC	CASTPSGASYNEQFF
TRBJ2-7	-	-	TRBV5-1	TGCGCCAGCAGCTCCCAGGACAGCGTAACCTACGAGCAGTACTTC	CASSSQDSVTYEQYF
TRBJ2-7	-	TRBD1	TRBV9	TGTGCCAGCAGCGTATCCGGGACAGGGGGCTTCGAGCAGTACTTC	CASSVSGTGGFEQYF